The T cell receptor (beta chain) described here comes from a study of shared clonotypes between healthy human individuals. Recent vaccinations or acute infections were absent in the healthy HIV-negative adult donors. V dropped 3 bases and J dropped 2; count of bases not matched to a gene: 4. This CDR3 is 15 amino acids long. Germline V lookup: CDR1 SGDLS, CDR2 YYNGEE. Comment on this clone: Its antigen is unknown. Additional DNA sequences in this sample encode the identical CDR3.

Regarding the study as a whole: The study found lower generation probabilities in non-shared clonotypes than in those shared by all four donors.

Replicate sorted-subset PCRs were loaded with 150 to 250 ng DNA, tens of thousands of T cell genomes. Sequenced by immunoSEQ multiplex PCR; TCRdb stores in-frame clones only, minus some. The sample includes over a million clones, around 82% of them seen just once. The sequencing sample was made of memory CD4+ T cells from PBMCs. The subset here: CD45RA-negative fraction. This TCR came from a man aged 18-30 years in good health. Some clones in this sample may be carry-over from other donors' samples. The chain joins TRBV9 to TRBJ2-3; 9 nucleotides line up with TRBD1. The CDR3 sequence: CASSGRDRATDTQYF. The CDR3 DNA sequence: TGTGCCAGCAGCGGCCGGGACAGGGCCACAGATACGCAGTATTTT.